These 22 T cell receptor beta chains came from one sample sequenced in a study of blood T cell repertoires in COVID-19 (dated by TCRdb to 2018 to 2020). To prepare the library, the immunoSEQ multiplex PCR assay was applied. The source is immuneACCESS, and TCRdb retained only in-frame sequences with V and J called. Part of the clones is not carried over; for the studies checked, unresolved V genes explain less than half of this, and the remainder is unexplained. The sample table contains some 240,000 clones; only one count was recorded for around 86% of them. Jointly, the top ten make up around 6.9% of the sample. The sequencing sample was made of peripheral blood. These TCRs come from a man in his sixties who had recovered from COVID-19.

V gene TRBV6-6 combines with J gene TRBJ2-7, with 11 bases identical to TRBD2. The CDR3 has 14 amino acids. Unmatched junction bases numbered 7, after V lost 6 bases and J lost 6 bases. The germline V gene encodes CDR1 MNHNY and CDR2 SVGAGI (reference sequence). The CDR3 protein is CASSLLAGATEQYF. CDR3 bases: TGTGCCAGCAGCCTACTAGCGGGAGCTACCGAGCAGTACTTC.

This chain connects TRBV7-8 to TRBJ1-1; 9 nucleotides align to TRBD1. The J segment lost 5 bases and the V segment lost 6 bases, leaving 7 bases of the junction unmatched. CDR1 and CDR2 (germline): SGHVS, FQNEAQ. The CDR3 sequence is 14 residues long. The CDR3 nucleotides are TGTGCCAGCAGTCAGAGGGACAGGGCGACTGAAGCTTTCTTT. Amino acids: CASSQRDRATEAFF.

The chain employs TRBV5-1 and TRBJ2-1, with TRBD1 matching 9 bases. Per germline, CDR1 SGHRS and CDR2 YFSETQ. Trimming at V came to 4 bases and at J to 1 base, leaving 6 bases not matched to a gene. The CDR3 consists of 16 residues. DNA of the CDR3: TGCGCCAGCAGCACCGGGACAGGGAGTTCCTACAATGAGCAGTTCTTC. Its translation: CASSTGTGSSYNEQFF.

The V gene is TRBV5-4, the J gene TRBJ2-3, with 8 bases identical to TRBD1. V was clipped by 3 bases and J by 0 bases; unmatched bases: 9. Germline loops: CDR1 SGHNT, CDR2 YYREEE (reference sequence). The CDR3 spans 17 residues. DNA for the CDR3: TGTGCCAGCAGCTCTCCCGACAGGGGAAGAAGCACAGATACGCAGTATTTT. This sequence encodes CASSSPDRGRSTDTQYF.

As for this clone: Its ends do not fully match the called genes, so a read error is possible. The genes are TRBV5-1 and TRBJ1-1; D gene unclear. The CDR3 is 14 residues long. Germline V gene sequence: CDR1 SGHRS, CDR2 YFSETQ. As DNA, the CDR3 is TGCGCCAGCAGCTTGACAGCGGGGAACCCTGAAGCTTTCTTT. Amino acids: CASSLTAGNPEAFF.

V is TRBV19 and J is TRBJ1-4; unclear D gene. The germline V and J ends were trimmed by 6 bases and 7 bases, with 21 bases remaining between them. Germline V gene data show CDR1 as LNHDA and CDR2 as SQIVND (reference sequence). The CDR3 loop spans 16 amino acids. The CDR3 region is CASSPGIPGPFEKLFF. DNA for the CDR3: TGTGCCAGTAGCCCGGGAATTCCCGGGCCCTTTGAAAAACTGTTTTTT.

The chain carries TRBV5-1 and TRBJ2-7; D is uncertain. This CDR3 region has 14 residues. V gave up 0 bases and J gave up 2 bases, with 9 bases separating them. The germline CDR1 and CDR2 sequences are SGHRS and YFSETQ. DNA of the CDR3: TGCGCCAGCAGCTTGGATGTCAGAACCTACGAGCAGTACTTC. Its protein is CASSLDVRTYEQYF.

The chain couples TRBV18 to TRBJ2-7; D may be TRBD1 (6 bases). Germline V gene lookup returns CDR1 KGHSH and CDR2 LQKENI. Trimming removed 11 bases from V and 5 bases from J, with 22 bases in between. This CDR3 is built from 14 residues. The CDR3 coding sequence is TGTGCCGGTGCTGCACAGGGATACTCGGACGAGCAGTACTTC. Its translation is CAGAAQGYSDEQYF.

The CDR3 DNA reads TGTGCCAGCAGTTGGGGAGGGGGGTCTGGAAACACCATATATTTT. This encodes CASSWGGGSGNTIYF. V is TRBV28 and J is TRBJ1-3, with D perhaps TRBD1 (6 bases). V shed 4 bases and J shed 1 base, with 11 bases lying between them. This CDR3 contains 15 residues. The V gene's germline CDR1 is MDHEN and CDR2 SYDVKM.

This clone was seen once. CDR3 DNA: TGTGCCAGTACTCCAGGGACAGGGCAGGATTCACCCCTCCACTTT. Its protein is CASTPGTGQDSPLHF. The chain links TRBV19 to TRBJ1-6, with TRBD1 matching over 9 bases. The CDR3 consists of 15 residues. Germline loops: CDR1 LNHDA, CDR2 SQIVND (reference sequence). V lost 7 bases and J lost 8; bases outside the gene matches: 9.

The V call is TRBV12-3 or TRBV12-4, the J call TRBJ2-5; 11 bases match TRBD2. This CDR3 has 13 residues. Trimming cost V 8 bases and J 7 bases; bases outside gene matches: 6. CDR3 region: CASRLAGIGTQYF. CDR3 coding DNA: TGTGCCAGCCGACTAGCGGGAATAGGGACCCAGTACTTC.

This rearrangement joins TRBV5-1 to TRBJ2-7; 7 bases are shared with TRBD1. J gave up 3 bases and V 4 bases, and 7 bases lay outside the gene matches. This CDR3 comprises 14 residues. Germline V gives CDR1 SGHRS, CDR2 YFSETQ. CDR3 region: CASSPSAGGYEQYF. The CDR3 DNA follows: TGCGCCAGCAGCCCCTCGGCAGGGGGCTACGAGCAGTACTTC.

The rearrangement joins TRBV30 to TRBJ2-3; D is possibly TRBD2 (6 bases). V lost 5 bases, J lost 2 bases, and 20 bases lay in between. The germline gives CDR1 GTSNPN, CDR2 SVGIG (reference sequence). The length of the CDR3 is 16 residues. CDR3 in DNA: TGTGCCTGGTTGGGGGTGGGGCGGGGACCCACAGATACGCAGTATTTT. Its translation: CAWLGVGRGPTDTQYF.

This clone is a singleton in its sample. CDR3 DNA: TGTGCCAGTAGTATGTGGACAGAGGTGGGGAATGAGCAGTTCTTC. It translates to CASSMWTEVGNEQFF. The chain carries TRBV19 and TRBJ2-1; possible D gene TRBD1, 6 bases. There are 15 residues in the CDR3. Germline CDR1 is LNHDA and CDR2 is SQIVND (reference sequence). Trimming cost V 3 bases and J 7 bases, with 16 bases left between them.

The chain recombines TRBV7-2 with TRBJ1-5; 7 bases fit TRBD1. The germline CDR1 and CDR2 sequences are SGHTA and FQGNSA. V gave up 4 bases and J gave up 0 bases; unmatched junction bases: 3. The CDR3 sequence is 15 residues long. DNA for the CDR3: TGTGCCAGCAGCTGGGACAGATATAGCAATCAGCCCCAGCATTTT. Protein product: CASSWDRYSNQPQHF.

This rearrangement joins TRBV21-1 to TRBJ1-2; no check of the table's D call, TRBD1, against the DNA was made. TRBV21-1 is annotated as a pseudogene. The CDR3 is 15 amino acids. Here the CDR3 reads CASMAPRQMNYGYTF. The CDR3 region has the DNA TGTGCCAGCATGGCCCCCAGACAGATGAACTATGGCTACACCTTC.

This clone was counted between two and nine times. This chain connects TRBV19 to TRBJ1-6; 7 nucleotides match TRBD1. Per the germline V gene, CDR1 is LNHDA and CDR2 is SQIVND (reference sequence). This CDR3 contains 16 residues. The junction had 5 bases not matched to a gene; V was cut back by 6 bases and J by 0 bases. The CDR3 here is CASRRDSSSYNSPLHF. The CDR3 DNA sequence: TGTGCCAGTAGACGGGACAGCAGCTCCTATAATTCACCCCTCCACTTT.

This clone was observed a few times. The V gene is TRBV7-9, the J gene TRBJ1-2; D is unclear. Trimming left V 3 bases short and J 13 bases short, with 12 bases between. This CDR3 region has 11 residues. In germline, CDR1 is SEHNR, CDR2 FQNEAQ (reference sequence). CDR3 protein: CASSLERGFTF. CDR3 DNA sequence: TGTGCCAGCAGCTTGGAACGGGGATTCACCTTC. Together with reference TRBV7-9 and TRBJ1-2, the CDR3 gives the full variable domain: DTGVSQNPRHKITKRGQNVTFRCDPISEHNRLYWYRQTLGQGPEFLTYFQNEAQLEKSRLLSDRFSAERPKGSFSTLEIQRTEQGDSAMYLCASSLERGFTFGSGTRLTVV.

This clone was recorded a few times. V is TRBV3-1 (or the pseudogene TRBV3-2) and J is TRBJ1-3; no clear D. Trimming took 1 base from V and 6 from J, leaving 4 bases between them. CDR3 length: 12 residues. Germline V gene data show CDR1 as LGHDT and CDR2 as YNNKEL (reference sequence). The CDR3 DNA is TGTGCCAGCAGCCAAGGAGAAAACACCATATATTTT. It encodes CASSQGENTIYF.

The chain uses TRBV19 and TRBJ1-1; D possibly corresponds to TRBD1 (6 bases). This CDR3 has 13 residues. Trimming removed 4 bases at V and 5 bases at J, with 11 bases between. Germline CDR1 LNHDA, CDR2 SQIVND (reference sequence). The CDR3 here is CASSTGVRTEAFF. The CDR3 DNA reads as TGTGCCAGTAGTACAGGGGTGCGGACTGAAGCTTTCTTT.

This clone was seen once. This chain uses TRBV6-5 with TRBJ2-7; D may be TRBD2 (6 bases). Germline V CDR1 and CDR2: MNHEY, SVGAGI. This CDR3 has 12 residues. V was cut by 8 bases and J by 3 bases, with 11 bases left in between. The CDR3 nucleotides are TGTGCCAGCCGCTCCGGGGGCTACGAGCAGTACTTC. As protein: CASRSGGYEQYF.

This chain connects TRBV19 to TRBJ2-1, with D possibly matching TRBD2 (6 bases). The germline V and J ends were trimmed by 3 bases and 5 bases, with 14 bases remaining between them. CDR1 and CDR2 (germline): LNHDA, SQIVND (reference sequence). This CDR3 is 15 amino acids long. CDR3 coding DNA: TGTGCCAGTAGTATTGGGGGGAGAGGCAACAATGAGCAGTTCTTC. This sequence encodes CASSIGGRGNNEQFF.